This T cell receptor beta chain stems from a study of blood T cell repertoires in COVID-19. This CDR3 region has 16 residues. Germline V gene lookup returns CDR1 SEHNR and CDR2 FQNEAQ (reference sequence). Trimming pared 3 bases from V and 0 bases from J, leaving 12 bases between. Repertoires were generated with immunoSEQ multiplex PCR, while TCRdb's copy carries only in-frame clones and drops some. Found here are a few hundred thousand clones, roughly 87% of them singletons; the top ten hold less than 5%. The chain employs TRBV7-9 and TRBJ1-5, with D hard to call. The sequenced sample was peripheral blood. The receptor was derived from a woman aged 55 to 70 with COVID-19, enrolled during active disease. CDR3 sequence reads: CASSFTDDYSNQPQHF. The CDR3 region has the DNA TGTGCCAGCAGCTTTACAGACGACTATAGCAATCAGCCCCAGCATTTT.